These 6 T cell receptor beta chains were all obtained from the same sample, sequenced in a study of identical twins. Using its own MiXCR run on the 5' RACE reads, TCRdb lists one record per CDR3 protein. The profile shows around 250,000 distinct CDR3 sequences, about 12% of them singletons. These records were also assigned to another study, of yellow fever vaccine responses in identical twins.

Sequencing was performed on memory (CD45RO+) T cells sorted from blood. These receptors were taken from a woman in her late teens or twenties in good health.

This clonotype was found a few times. The rearrangement uses TRBV7-2 and TRBJ2-5, with D possibly being TRBD1 (6 bases). Trimming took 3 bases from V and 1 from J, leaving 12 bases between them. Germline V CDR1 and CDR2: SGHTA, FQGNSA. This CDR3 contains 15 residues. Here the CDR3 reads CASSFGQTIQETQYF. The DNA of the CDR3 is TGTGCCAGCAGCTTCGGACAGACGATCCAAGAGACCCAGTACTTC. Full variable domain (remainder filled in from reference TRBV7-2 and TRBJ2-5): GAGVSQSPSNKVTEKGKDVELRCDPISGHTALYWYRQSLGQGLEFLIYFQGNSAPDKSGLPSDRFSAERTGGSVSTLTIQRTQQEDSAVYLCASSFGQTIQETQYFGPGTRLLVL.

As DNA, the CDR3 is TGTGCCAGCAGCCATTGGACTAGCGGGAGGGGCGCCAATGAGCAGTTCTTC. Its protein is CASSHWTSGRGANEQFF. This chain uses TRBV7-2 with TRBJ2-1, with TRBD2 identical over 15 bases. The CDR3 runs to 17 residues. The V segment lost 5 bases and the J segment 6 bases; nucleotides outside the gene matches: 8. CDR1 and CDR2 (germline): SGHTA, FQGNSA.

This rearrangement joins TRBV2 to TRBJ2-2, with D possibly matching TRBD1 (5 bases). This CDR3 contains 14 residues. The V end lost 4 bases, the J end lost 5 bases, and 11 bases lay between the germline ends. CDR1 and CDR2 (germline): SNHLY, FYNNEI. In DNA, the CDR3 is TGTGCCAGCAGTGTCACAGGTGGGACCGGGGAGCTGTTTTTT. It encodes CASSVTGGTGELFF.

This clonotype has more than one count but fewer than ten. The gene calls are TRBV5-1 and TRBJ1-2; 7 nucleotides align to TRBD1. Germline CDR1 SGHRS, CDR2 YFSETQ. CDR3 length equals 15 residues. Trimming at V came to 3 bases and at J to 8 bases, leaving 13 bases not matched to a gene. CDR3 coding DNA: TGCGCCAGCAGCTCTTCGTCCTCAGGGGGGCAAGGCTACACCTTC. Protein product: CASSSSSSGGQGYTF.

This clonotype turned up a few times. The chain has TRBV27 and TRBJ2-7, with D possibly TRBD2 on 5 matching bases. This CDR3 comprises 15 residues. The V end lost 2 bases, the J end lost 4 bases, and 15 bases lay between the germline ends. CDR1 is MNHEY, CDR2 SMNVEV, per germline (reference sequence). The CDR3 loop reads CASSLEASRGYEQYF. The CDR3 coding sequence is TGTGCCAGCAGTTTAGAGGCTAGCCGGGGTTACGAGCAGTACTTC.

The V gene is TRBV5-4, the J gene TRBJ2-1; 9 bases line up with TRBD1. V shed 1 base and J 7 bases; nucleotides not matched to a gene: 3. The CDR3 sequence is 14 residues long. The V gene's germline CDR1 is SGHNT and CDR2 YYREEE (reference sequence). CDR3 region: CASSLPGQGNEQFF. The DNA of the CDR3 is TGTGCCAGCAGCTTGCCCGGACAGGGGAATGAGCAGTTCTTC.